The source of this T cell receptor (beta chain) is a study of neoadjuvant anti-PD-1 for oral cavity cancer. With 2 bases clipped from V and 2 bases from J, the junction kept 10 bases outside the gene matches. This CDR3 has 17 amino acids. CDR1 SGHVS and CDR2 FQNEAQ come from the germline V gene. This sample's time point: after neoadjuvant nivolumab, at surgical resection. Data came from immunoSEQ multiplex PCR; TCRdb stores just in-frame clones and leaves some out. The sample carries approximately 68,000 clones, less than 90% recorded once. The sequencing here drew on PBMCs, taken after nivolumab (anti-PD-1) treatment. The sequence was obtained from a person between 40 and 85 years old with oral cavity squamous cell carcinoma. The chain couples TRBV7-8 to TRBJ2-3; TRBD1 matches 7 bases. The CDR3 protein is CASSLRTGQMFTDTQYF. The CDR3 DNA sequence: TGTGCCAGCAGCTTAAGAACGGGACAGATGTTCACAGATACGCAGTATTTT.